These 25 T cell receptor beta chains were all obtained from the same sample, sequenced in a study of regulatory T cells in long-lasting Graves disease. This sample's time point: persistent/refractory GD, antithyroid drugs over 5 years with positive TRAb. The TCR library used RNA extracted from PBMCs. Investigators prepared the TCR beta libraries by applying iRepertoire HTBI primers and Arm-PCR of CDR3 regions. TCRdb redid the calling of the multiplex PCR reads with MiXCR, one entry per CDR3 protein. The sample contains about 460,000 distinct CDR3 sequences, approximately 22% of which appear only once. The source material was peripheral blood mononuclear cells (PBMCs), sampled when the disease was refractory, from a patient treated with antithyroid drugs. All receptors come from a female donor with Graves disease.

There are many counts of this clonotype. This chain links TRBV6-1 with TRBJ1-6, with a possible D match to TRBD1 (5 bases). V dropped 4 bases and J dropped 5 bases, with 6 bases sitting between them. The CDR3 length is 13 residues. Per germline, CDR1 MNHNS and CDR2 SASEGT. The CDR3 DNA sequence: TGTGCCAGCAGTGCGACAGATAATTCACCCCTCCACTTT. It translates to CASSATDNSPLHF.

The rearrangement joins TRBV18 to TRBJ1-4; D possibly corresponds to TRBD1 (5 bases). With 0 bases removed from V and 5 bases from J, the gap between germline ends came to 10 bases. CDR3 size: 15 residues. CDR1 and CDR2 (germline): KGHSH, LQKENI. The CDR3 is CASSPPAGSNEKLFF. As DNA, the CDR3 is TGTGCCAGCTCACCACCGGCAGGGTCCAATGAAAAACTGTTTTTT.

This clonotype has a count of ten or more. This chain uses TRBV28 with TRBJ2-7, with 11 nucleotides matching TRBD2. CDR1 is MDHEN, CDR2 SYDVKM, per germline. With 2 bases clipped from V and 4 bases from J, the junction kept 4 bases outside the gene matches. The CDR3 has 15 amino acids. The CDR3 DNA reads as TGTGCCAGCAGTTTAGGGGTAGCGGGAGGGTACGAGCAGTACTTC. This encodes CASSLGVAGGYEQYF.

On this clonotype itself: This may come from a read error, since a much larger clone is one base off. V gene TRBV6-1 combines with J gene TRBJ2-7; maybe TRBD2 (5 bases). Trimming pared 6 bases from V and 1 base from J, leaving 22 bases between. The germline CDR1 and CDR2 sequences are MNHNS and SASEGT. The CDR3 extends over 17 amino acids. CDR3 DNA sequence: TGTGCCAGCAGCTTACCTTCGGGATATGGTTTATCCTACGAGCAGTACTTC. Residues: CASSLPSGYGLSYEQYF.

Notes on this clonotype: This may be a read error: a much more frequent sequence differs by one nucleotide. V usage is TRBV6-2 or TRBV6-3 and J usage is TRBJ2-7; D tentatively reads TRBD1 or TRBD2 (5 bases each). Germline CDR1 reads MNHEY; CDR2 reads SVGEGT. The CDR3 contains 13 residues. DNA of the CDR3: TGTGCCAGCAGAACCGGGACCTCCTACGGGCAGTACTTC. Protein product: CASRTGTSYGQYF.

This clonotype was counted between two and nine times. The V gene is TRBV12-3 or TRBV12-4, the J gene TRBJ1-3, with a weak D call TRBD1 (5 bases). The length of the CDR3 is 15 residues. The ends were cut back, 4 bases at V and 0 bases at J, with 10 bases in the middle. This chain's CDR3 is CASSSGLLSGNTIYF. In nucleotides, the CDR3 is TGTGCCAGCAGTTCGGGACTTCTCTCTGGAAACACCATATATTTT.

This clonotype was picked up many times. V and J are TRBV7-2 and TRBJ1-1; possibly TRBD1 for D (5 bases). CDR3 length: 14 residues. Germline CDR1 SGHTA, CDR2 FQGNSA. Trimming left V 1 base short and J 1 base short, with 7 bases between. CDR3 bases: TGTGCCAGCAGCTTAGTCGGGGGGAACACTGAAGCTTTCTTT. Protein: CASSLVGGNTEAFF.

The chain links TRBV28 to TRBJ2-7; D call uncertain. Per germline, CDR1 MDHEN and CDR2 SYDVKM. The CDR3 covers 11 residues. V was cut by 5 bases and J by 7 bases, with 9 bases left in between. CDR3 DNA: TGTGCCAGCAGTGTCAGGTGGGAGCAGTACTTC. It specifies CASSVRWEQYF.

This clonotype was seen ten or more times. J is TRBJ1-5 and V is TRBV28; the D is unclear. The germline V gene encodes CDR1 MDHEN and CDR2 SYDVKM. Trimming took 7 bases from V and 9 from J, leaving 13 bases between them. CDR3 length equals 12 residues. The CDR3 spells CASIPAWGPQHF. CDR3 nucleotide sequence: TGTGCCAGCATTCCCGCGTGGGGGCCCCAGCATTTT.

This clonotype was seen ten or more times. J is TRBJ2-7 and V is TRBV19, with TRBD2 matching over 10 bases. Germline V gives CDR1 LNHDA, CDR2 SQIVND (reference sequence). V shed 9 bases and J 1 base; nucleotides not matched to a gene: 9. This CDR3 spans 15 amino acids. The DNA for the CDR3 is TGTGCCAGCAGCCCCCGGACTAGCGGATCCTACGAGCAGTACTTC. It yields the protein CASSPRTSGSYEQYF.

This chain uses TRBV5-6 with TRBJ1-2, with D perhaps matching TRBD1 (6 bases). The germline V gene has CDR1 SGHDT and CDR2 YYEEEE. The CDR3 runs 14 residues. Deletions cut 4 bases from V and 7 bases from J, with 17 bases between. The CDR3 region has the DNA TGTGCCAGCAGCCAACCAACAGGGTGGCTTGGCTACACCTTC. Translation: CASSQPTGWLGYTF.

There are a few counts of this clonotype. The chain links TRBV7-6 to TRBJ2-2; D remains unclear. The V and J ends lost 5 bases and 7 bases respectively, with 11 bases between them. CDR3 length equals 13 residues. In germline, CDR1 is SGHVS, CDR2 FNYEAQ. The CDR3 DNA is TGTGCCAGCAGCCCCGGTAAAAGCGGGGAGCTGTTTTTT. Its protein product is CASSPGKSGELFF.

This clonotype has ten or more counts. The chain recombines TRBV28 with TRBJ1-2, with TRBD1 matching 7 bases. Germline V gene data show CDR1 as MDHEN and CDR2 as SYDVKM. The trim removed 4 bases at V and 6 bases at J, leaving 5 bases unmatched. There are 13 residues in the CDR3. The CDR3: CASSYTGVDGYTF. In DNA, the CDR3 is TGTGCCAGCAGTTACACAGGGGTTGATGGCTACACCTTC.

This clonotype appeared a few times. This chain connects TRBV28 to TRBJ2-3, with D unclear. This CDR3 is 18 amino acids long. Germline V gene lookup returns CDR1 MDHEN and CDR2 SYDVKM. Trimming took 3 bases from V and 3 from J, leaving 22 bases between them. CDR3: CASSFLRLATKPTDTQYF. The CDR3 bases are TGTGCCAGCAGTTTCTTAAGGTTGGCTACAAAACCGACAGATACGCAGTATTTT.

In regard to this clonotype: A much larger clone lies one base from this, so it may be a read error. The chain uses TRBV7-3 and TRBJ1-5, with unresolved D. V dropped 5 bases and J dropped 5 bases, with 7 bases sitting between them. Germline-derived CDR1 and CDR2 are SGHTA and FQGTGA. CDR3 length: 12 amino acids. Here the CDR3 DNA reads TGTGCCAGCAGCCTGCATGATCAGCCCCAGCATTTT. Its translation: CASSLHDQPQHF.

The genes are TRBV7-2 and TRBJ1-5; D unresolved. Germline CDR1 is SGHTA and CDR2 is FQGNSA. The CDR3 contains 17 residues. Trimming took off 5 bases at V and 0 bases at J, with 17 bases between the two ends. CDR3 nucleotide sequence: TGTGCCAGCAGCCTCCCTCCCCGGACGGATAGCAATCAGCCCCAGCATTTT. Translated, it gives CASSLPPRTDSNQPQHF.

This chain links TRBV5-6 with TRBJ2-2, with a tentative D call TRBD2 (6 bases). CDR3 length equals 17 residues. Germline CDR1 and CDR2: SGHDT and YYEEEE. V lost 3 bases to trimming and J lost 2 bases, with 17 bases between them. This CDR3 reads CASSSMLRGSNTGELFF. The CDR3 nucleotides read TGTGCCAGCAGCTCCATGCTACGGGGGTCTAACACCGGGGAGCTGTTTTTT.

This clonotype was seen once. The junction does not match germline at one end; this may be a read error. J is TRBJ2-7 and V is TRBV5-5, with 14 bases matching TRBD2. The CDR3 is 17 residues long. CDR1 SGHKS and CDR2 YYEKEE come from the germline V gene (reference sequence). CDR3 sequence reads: CASSMGLAGVFGYEQCF. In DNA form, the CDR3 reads TGTGCCAGCAGCATGGGACTAGCGGGAGTTTTCGGGTACGAGCAGTGCTTC.

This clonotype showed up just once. CDR3 in amino acids: CSVRGLRLSAEAFF. The CDR3 coding sequence is TGCAGCGTGAGGGGGTTAAGGCTCTCCGCTGAAGCTTTCTTT. The rearrangement links TRBV29-1 to TRBJ1-1, with a possible D match to TRBD1 (6 bases). The V end lost 6 bases, the J end lost 6 bases, and 20 bases lay between the germline ends. Germline CDR1 reads SQVTM; CDR2 reads ANQGSEA. This CDR3 is 14 amino acids long.

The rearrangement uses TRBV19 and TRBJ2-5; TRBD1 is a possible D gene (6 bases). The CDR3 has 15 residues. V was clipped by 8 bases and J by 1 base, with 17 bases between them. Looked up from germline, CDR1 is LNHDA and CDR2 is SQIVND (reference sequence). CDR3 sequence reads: CASSKPGHIQETQYF. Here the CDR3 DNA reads TGTGCCAGTTCCAAACCGGGACACATCCAAGAGACCCAGTACTTC.

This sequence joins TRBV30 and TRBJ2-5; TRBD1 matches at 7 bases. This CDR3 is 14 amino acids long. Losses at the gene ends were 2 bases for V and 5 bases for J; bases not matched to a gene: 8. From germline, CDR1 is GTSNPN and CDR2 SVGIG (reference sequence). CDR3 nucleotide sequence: TGTGCCTGGAGTTGGGCAGGGGGTTTGGAGACCCAGTACTTC. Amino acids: CAWSWAGGLETQYF.

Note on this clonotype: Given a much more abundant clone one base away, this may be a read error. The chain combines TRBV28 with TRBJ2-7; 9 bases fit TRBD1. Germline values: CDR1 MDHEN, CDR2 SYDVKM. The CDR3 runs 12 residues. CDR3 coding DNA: TGTGCCAACAGTTTATCCGACAGGGGGAAGTACTTC. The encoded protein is CANSLSDRGKYF.

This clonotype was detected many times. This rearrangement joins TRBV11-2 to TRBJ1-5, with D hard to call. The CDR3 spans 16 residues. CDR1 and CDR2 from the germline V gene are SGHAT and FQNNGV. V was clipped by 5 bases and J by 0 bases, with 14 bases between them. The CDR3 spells CASSPIGTYSNQPQHF. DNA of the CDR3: TGTGCCAGCAGCCCCATTGGCACCTATAGCAATCAGCCCCAGCATTTT.

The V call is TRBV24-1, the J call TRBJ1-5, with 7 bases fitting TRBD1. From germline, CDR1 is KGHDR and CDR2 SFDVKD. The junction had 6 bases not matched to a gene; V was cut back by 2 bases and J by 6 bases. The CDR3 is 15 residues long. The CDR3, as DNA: TGTGCCACCAGTGATTCCGGGACAGTCGGTCAGCCCCAGCATTTT. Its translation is CATSDSGTVGQPQHF.

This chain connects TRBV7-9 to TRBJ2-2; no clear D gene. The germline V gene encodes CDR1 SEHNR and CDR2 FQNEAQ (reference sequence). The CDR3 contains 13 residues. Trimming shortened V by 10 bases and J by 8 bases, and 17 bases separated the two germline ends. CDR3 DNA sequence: TGTGCCACCGCTAATAATCTGGGAGGGGAGCTGTTTTTT. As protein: CATANNLGGELFF.